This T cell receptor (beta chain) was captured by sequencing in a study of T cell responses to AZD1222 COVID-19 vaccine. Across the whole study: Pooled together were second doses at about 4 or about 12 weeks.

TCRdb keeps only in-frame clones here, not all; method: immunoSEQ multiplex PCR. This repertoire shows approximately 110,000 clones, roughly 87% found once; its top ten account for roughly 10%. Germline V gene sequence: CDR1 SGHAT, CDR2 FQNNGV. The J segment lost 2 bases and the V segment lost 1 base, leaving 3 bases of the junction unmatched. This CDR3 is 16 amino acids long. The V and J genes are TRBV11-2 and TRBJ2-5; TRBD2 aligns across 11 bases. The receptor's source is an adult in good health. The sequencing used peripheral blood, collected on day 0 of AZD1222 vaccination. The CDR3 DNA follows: TGTGCCAGCAGCTTAGTTTTAGCGGGGGGGCAAGAGACCCAGTACTTC. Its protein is CASSLVLAGGQETQYF.